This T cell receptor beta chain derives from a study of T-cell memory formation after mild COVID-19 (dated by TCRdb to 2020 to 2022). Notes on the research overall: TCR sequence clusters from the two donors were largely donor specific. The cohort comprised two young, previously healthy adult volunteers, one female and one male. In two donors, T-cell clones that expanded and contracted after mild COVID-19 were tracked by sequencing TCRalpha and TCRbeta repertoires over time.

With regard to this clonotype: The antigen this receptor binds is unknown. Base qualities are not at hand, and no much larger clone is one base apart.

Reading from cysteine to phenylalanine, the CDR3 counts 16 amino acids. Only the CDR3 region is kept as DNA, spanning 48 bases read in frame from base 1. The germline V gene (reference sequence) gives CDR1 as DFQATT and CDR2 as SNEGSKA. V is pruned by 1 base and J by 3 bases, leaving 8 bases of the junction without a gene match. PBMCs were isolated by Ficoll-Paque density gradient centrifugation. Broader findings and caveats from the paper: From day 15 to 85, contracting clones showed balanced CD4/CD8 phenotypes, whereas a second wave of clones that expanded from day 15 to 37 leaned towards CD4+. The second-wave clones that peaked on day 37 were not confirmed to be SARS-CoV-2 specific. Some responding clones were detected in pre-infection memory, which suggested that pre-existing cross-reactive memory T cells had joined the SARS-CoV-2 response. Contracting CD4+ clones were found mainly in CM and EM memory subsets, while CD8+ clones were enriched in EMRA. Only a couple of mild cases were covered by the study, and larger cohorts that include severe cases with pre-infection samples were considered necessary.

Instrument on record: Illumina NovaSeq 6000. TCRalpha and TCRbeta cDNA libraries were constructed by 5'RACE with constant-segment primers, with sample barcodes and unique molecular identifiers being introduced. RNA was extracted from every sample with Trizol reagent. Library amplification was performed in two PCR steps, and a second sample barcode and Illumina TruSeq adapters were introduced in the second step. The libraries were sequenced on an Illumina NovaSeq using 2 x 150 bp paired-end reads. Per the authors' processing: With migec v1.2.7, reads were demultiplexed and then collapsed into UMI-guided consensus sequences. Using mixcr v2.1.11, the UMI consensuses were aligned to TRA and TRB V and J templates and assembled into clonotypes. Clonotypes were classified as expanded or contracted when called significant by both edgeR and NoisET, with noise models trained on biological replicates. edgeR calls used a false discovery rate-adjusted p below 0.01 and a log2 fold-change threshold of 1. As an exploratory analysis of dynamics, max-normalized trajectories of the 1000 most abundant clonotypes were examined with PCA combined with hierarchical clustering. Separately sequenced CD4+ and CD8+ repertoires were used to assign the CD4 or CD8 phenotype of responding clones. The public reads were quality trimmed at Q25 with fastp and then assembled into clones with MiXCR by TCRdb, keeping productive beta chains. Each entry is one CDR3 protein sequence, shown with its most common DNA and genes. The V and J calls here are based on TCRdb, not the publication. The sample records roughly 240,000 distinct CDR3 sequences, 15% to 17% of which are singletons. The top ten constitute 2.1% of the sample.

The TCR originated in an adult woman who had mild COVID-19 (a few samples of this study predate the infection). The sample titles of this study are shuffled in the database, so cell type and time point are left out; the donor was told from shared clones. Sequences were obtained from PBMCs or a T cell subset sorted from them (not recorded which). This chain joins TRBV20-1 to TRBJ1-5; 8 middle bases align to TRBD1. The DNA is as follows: TGCAGTGCTAGAGGCAGGGGGCGAGGGGTCAATCAGCCCCAGCATTTT. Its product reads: CSARGRGRGVNQPQHF.